The TCR beta chain described here comes from a study of patients and donors after allogeneic stem cell transplantation (TCRdb year 2020). About this clonotype: Its cognate antigen has yet to be identified. Qualities for individual bases were not recorded, and no much larger clone is one base off.

From its cysteine to its phenylalanine, the CDR3 spans 12 amino acids. The read is trimmed to its CDR3 DNA, 36 bases read in frame from base 1. The V end loses 5 bases and the J end loses 8 bases, and a stretch of 10 bases separates them. From a lookup of the germline V gene, CDR1 and CDR2 are SGHVS and FQNEAQ. Receptor libraries were prepared by RT-PCR. TCRdb names NextSeq 550 as the instrument used. TCRdb reanalyzed the raw reads on its own, using fastp at Q25 for trimming and MiXCR for clone calling, and kept in-frame beta chains. Identical CDR3 protein sequences are pooled into one entry, listed with their most common genes and DNA. The sample data list 900,000 to 1,000,000 distinct CDR3 sequences, and more than 15% of these were observed just once. Approximately 5.9% of the sample rests with the top ten.

The material sequenced was blood, either unsorted or a sorted T cell fraction (not recorded which). The source of this sequence is a human donor who was either an allogeneic HSCT recipient or a stem cell or donor lymphocyte infusion donor (not recorded which). It is not recorded whose cells these are; they may come from a transplant donor. The chain links TRBV7-8 with TRBJ1-3, with the D gene not clear enough to name. The bases read TGTGCCAGCAGCCACCCTCCGGACACCATATATTTT. This is translated as CASSHPPDTIYF.